What follows is one T cell receptor beta chain and its context. Its antigen is still unknown. Untouched CD4+ T cells were isolated by negative selection, averaging about 98% purity. Untouched CD4+ T cells were bead-isolated at around 98% purity. Germline V CDR1 and CDR2: SGHTA, FQGNSA. The CDR3 is 13 residues long. V lost 2 bases to trimming and J lost 7 bases, with 11 bases between them. The sample belongs to a study of T cell repertoires and HLA-DP antigens. Study-level results: The CD4+ repertoire was not split into naive and memory.

Amplification used primers for 54 TRBV and 13 TRBJ segments. Profiling relied on immunoSEQ multiplex PCR, and the TCRdb table lists in-frame clones only, not all of them. The top ten clones hold roughly 1.4% of a sample with about 73,000 clones, around 80% of them seen once. The source of this sequence is a man aged 60 to 69 in good health and CMV-seronegative. What was sequenced was CD4+ T cells from PBMCs. The chain couples TRBV7-2 to TRBJ1-2; D is undetermined. This chain's CDR3 is CASSLSDSGGYTF. CDR3 DNA sequence: TGTGCCAGCAGCTTATCAGATTCTGGTGGCTACACCTTC.